This T cell receptor beta chain was recorded in a study of cytomegalovirus exposure and HLA in healthy donors. To note about this clone: Its target is not known.

The PCR was carried out with 60 Vbeta primers and 13 Jbeta primers. Libraries were prepared by immunoSEQ multiplex PCR; TCRdb keeps only in-frame clonotypes and omits some of them. Here the sample spans some 150,000 clones, 60% to 80% being singletons. Study results and caveats: Segments of the TCR beta V type were, in most cases, productive about 90% or about 30% of the time in an earlier analysis. Across donors, most TCRs were seen rarely, yet some public ones were widespread. In vitro, three CMV-associated chains proved specific for CMV antigens.

CDR1 is LNHDA and CDR2 is SQIVND in the germline V gene (reference sequence). The length of the CDR3 is 15 residues. V shed 5 bases and J 3 bases; nucleotides not matched to a gene: 8. Input material: PBMCs. V is TRBV19 and J is TRBJ2-7; 9 positions match TRBD2. The receptor comes from a female donor in good health and CMV-seronegative. Here the CDR3 DNA reads TGTGCCAGTAGTTCTTCGACTAGCGGAAACTACGAGCAGTACTTC. It translates to CASSSSTSGNYEQYF.